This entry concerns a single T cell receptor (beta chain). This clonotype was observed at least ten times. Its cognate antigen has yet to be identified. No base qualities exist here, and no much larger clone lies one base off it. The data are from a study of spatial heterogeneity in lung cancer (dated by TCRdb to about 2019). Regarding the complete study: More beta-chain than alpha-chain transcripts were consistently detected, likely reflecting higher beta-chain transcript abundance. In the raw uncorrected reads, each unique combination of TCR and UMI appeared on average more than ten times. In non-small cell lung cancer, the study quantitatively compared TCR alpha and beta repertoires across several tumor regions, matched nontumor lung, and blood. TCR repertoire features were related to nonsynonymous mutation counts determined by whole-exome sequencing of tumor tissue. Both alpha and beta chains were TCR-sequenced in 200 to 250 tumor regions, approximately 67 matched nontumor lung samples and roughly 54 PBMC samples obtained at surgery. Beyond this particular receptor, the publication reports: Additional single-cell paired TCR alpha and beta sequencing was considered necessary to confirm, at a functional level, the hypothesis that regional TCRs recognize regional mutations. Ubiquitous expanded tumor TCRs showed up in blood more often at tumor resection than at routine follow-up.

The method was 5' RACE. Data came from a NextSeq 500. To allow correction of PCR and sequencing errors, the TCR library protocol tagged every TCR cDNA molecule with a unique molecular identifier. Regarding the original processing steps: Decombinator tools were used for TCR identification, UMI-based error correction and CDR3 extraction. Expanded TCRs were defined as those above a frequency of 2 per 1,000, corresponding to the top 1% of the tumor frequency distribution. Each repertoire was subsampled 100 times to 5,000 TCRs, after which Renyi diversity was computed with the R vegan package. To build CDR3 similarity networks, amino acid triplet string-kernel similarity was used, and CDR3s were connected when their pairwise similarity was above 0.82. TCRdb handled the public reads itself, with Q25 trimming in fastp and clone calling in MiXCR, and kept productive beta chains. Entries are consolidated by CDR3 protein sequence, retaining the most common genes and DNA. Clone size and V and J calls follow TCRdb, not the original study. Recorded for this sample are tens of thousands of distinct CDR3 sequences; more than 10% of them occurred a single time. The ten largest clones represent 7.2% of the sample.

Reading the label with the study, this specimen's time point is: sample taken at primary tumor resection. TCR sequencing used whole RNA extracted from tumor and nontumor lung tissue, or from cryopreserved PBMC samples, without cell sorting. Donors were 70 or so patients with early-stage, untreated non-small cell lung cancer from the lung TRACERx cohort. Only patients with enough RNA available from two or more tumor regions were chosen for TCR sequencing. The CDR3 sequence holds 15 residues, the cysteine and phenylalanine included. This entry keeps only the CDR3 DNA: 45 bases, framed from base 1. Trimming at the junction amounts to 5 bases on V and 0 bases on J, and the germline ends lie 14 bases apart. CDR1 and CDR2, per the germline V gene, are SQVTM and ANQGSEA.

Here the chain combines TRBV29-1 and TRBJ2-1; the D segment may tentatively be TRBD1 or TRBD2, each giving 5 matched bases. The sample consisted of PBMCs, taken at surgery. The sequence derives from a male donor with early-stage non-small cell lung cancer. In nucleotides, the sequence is TGCAGCGTTTCCCCTGGGGGTACCTCCTACAATGAGCAGTTCTTC. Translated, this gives CSVSPGGTSYNEQFF.